This entry concerns a single TCR beta chain. Antigen specificity is unknown. The data stem from a study of OX40 agonist ivuxolimab in advanced cancers. Study conclusions and caveats: CD4+ T cells averaged fewer expanded clones than CD8+ T cells. The CD4+ and CD8+ T cells in the blood had expanded clonally by week 6 at 0.1 to 3.0 mg/kg.

Profiled with immunoSEQ multiplex PCR; TCRdb holds only in-frame clones, not every one. The sample lists some 86,000 clones, 86% occurring once. This CDR3 has 17 residues. Germline V gene data show CDR1 as SNHLY and CDR2 as FYNNEI. With 1 base removed from V and 0 bases from J, the gap between germline ends came to 14 bases. The source was CD4+ or CD8+ T cells sorted from blood, collected in a trial of the OX40 agonist ivuxolimab. The rearrangement links TRBV2 to TRBJ2-3; D gene ambiguous. The TCR originated in an adult with an advanced solid tumor such as melanoma, head and neck, liver or kidney cancer. The DNA for the CDR3 is TGTGCCAGCAGTGAAGTCCCCCGGACCAGGAGCACAGATACGCAGTATTTT. Amino acid sequence: CASSEVPRTRSTDTQYF.